This T cell receptor beta chain emerged from a study of cytomegalovirus exposure and HLA in healthy donors. The approximately 120-subject validation cohort, separate from the approximately 640-subject first cohort, included the donors. Findings of the study overall: Specific recognition of CMV antigens was confirmed in vitro for three chains (all CMV-associated). Reports indicated that the classifier achieved high specificity and sensitivity in diagnosing cytomegalovirus status. The study put some 150 TCR beta chains on its list as cytomegalovirus-associated.

This CDR3 has 17 residues. Germline V gene lookup returns CDR1 SGHVS and CDR2 FQNEAQ. V dropped 1 base and J dropped 3 bases, with 17 bases sitting between them. Of note for this clone: Its antigen remains unknown.

The protocol was immunoSEQ multiplex PCR, while the TCRdb copy is restricted to in-frame clones and leaves out a portion. This table has 70,000 to 95,000 clones, roughly 93% appearing once. This chain links TRBV7-8 with TRBJ2-3; weak D call: TRBD2 (7 bases). The receptor comes from a woman younger than 45 in good health and CMV-seronegative. Sequencing was done on a sample of PBMCs. CDR3: CASSLGVAGAGTDTQYF. As DNA, the CDR3 is TGTGCCAGCAGCTTAGGGGTCGCGGGGGCCGGGACAGATACGCAGTATTTT.